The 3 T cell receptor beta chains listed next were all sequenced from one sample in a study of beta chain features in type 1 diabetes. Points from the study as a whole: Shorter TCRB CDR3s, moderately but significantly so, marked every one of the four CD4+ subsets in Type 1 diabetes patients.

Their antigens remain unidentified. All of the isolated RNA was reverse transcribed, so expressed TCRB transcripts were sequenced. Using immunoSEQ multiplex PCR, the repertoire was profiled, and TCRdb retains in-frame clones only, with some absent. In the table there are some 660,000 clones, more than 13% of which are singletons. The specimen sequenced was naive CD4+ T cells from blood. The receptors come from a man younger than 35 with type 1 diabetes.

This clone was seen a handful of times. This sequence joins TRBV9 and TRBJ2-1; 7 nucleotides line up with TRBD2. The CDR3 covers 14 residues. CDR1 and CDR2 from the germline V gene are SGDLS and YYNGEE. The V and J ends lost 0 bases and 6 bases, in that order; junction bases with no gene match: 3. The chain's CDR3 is CASSVVAGPNEQFF. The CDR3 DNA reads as TGTGCCAGCAGCGTAGTAGCGGGCCCCAATGAGCAGTTCTTC. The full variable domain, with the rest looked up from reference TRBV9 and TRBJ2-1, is DSGVTQTPKHLITATGQRVTLRCSPRSGDLSVYWYQQSLDQGLQFLIQYYNGEERAKGNILERFSAQQFPDLHSELNLSSLELGDSALYFCASSVVAGPNEQFFGPGTRLTVL.

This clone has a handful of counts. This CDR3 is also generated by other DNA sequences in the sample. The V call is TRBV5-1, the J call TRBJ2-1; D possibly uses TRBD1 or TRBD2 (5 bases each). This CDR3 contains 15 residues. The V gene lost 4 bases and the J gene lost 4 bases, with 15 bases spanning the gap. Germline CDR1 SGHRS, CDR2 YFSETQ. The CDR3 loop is CASSLLGDSYNEQFF. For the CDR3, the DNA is TGCGCCAGCAGCCTACTGGGGGATTCATACAATGAGCAGTTCTTC.

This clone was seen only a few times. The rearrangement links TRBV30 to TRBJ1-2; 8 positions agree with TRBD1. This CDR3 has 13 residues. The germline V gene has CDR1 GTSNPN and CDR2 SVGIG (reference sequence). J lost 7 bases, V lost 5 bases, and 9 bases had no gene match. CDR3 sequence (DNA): TGTGCCTGGTGTCCCACCGACAGGGGTGGCTACACCTTC. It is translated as CAWCPTDRGGYTF.